The 24 T cell receptor beta chains reported below all come from one sample, sequenced in a study of cytomegalovirus exposure and HLA in healthy donors (dated by TCRdb to about 2017). Library preparation was by the immunoSEQ multiplex PCR assay. This is the immuneACCESS table as TCRdb keeps it, with only in-frame sequences that have V and J called. A part of the clones is gone; compared with another copy, unresolved V genes explain less than half, and the rest is unexplained. For this sample the table gives 300,000 to 400,000 clones, of which 86% were detected only once. Of the sample, 0.83% is held by the ten largest clones. Input material: PBMCs. The receptors here all came from a woman under 30 in good health and CMV-seronegative.

The rearrangement links TRBV2 to TRBJ1-1; 8 bases match TRBD1. The J segment lost 6 bases and the V segment lost 6 bases, leaving 3 bases of the junction unmatched. CDR3 length: 12 residues. Germline V gene sequence: CDR1 SNHLY, CDR2 FYNNEI. Here the CDR3 DNA reads TGTGCCAGCAGCAGGGGGCGCGCTGAAGCTTTCTTT. This translates into CASSRGRAEAFF.

V gene TRBV30 combines with J gene TRBJ2-5; no clear D gene. This CDR3 is 12 amino acids long. V dropped 2 bases and J dropped 5 bases, with 9 bases sitting between them. Germline loops: CDR1 GTSNPN, CDR2 SVGIG (reference sequence). The CDR3 loop reads CAWSPIGETQYF. The CDR3 DNA reads as TGTGCCTGGAGTCCGATTGGCGAGACCCAGTACTTC.

V gene TRBV28 combines with J gene TRBJ2-7; D uncertain. In germline, CDR1 is MDHEN, CDR2 SYDVKM. This CDR3 has 12 residues. Deletions cut 5 bases from V and 6 bases from J, with 11 bases between. The CDR3 here is CASSPRSREQYF. CDR3 in DNA: TGTGCCAGCAGTCCTCGGTCGCGCGAGCAGTACTTC.

The V and J genes are TRBV27 and TRBJ2-7; TRBD1 matches 8 bases. This CDR3 is 14 amino acids long. Germline assignment: CDR1 MNHEY and CDR2 SMNVEV (reference sequence). V was clipped by 6 bases and J by 0 bases; unmatched bases: 4. Here the CDR3 DNA reads TGTGCCAGCAGAGGACAGGGACTCTCCTACGAGCAGTACTTC. The encoded protein is CASRGQGLSYEQYF.

This chain links TRBV2 with TRBJ2-3, with 7 nucleotides matching TRBD2. Unmatched junction bases numbered 0, after V lost 6 bases and J lost 0 bases. The V gene's germline CDR1 is SNHLY and CDR2 FYNNEI. There are 13 residues in the CDR3. The CDR3 DNA reads TGTGCCAGCAGGGGAGGGAGCACAGATACGCAGTATTTT. It yields the protein CASRGGSTDTQYF. Full variable domain (remainder filled in from reference TRBV2 and TRBJ2-3): EPEVTQTPSHQVTQMGQEVILRCVPISNHLYFYWYRQILGQKVEFLVSFYNNEISEKSEIFDDQFSVERPDGSNFTLKIRSTKLEDSAMYFCASRGGSTDTQYFGPGTRLTVL.

The chain couples TRBV7-8 to TRBJ2-5, with D possibly being TRBD2 (6 bases). The CDR3 runs to 15 residues. The germline gives CDR1 SGHVS, CDR2 FQNEAQ. Trimming left V 2 bases short and J 2 bases short, with 12 bases between. The CDR3 loop reads CASSLLADSQETQYF. The CDR3 DNA reads as TGTGCCAGCAGCTTATTAGCGGATTCTCAAGAGACCCAGTACTTC.

The CDR3 region has the DNA TGTGCCAGCAGCTTAACGAGCGGGAGCGGGCTCAATGAGCAGTTCTTC. Encoded protein: CASSLTSGSGLNEQFF. The rearrangement uses TRBV7-3 and TRBJ2-1, with 8 bases matching TRBD2. This CDR3 is 16 amino acids long. Per the germline V gene, CDR1 is SGHTA and CDR2 is FQGTGA. V trimming: 0 bases; J trimming: 6 bases; junction bases outside the gene matches: 7.

CDR3 in DNA: TGCGCCAGCAGCTTTACAGCGGAAGAGACCCAGTACTTC. Translating it yields CASSFTAEETQYF. The V call is TRBV5-1, the J call TRBJ2-5, with a tentative D call TRBD2 (5 bases). The CDR3 covers 13 residues. Germline V gene lookup returns CDR1 SGHRS and CDR2 YFSETQ. V was cut by 2 bases and J by 3 bases, with 8 bases left in between.

The chain employs TRBV9 and TRBJ1-1; no clear D. Germline V CDR1 and CDR2: SGDLS, YYNGEE. The CDR3 covers 15 residues. V was pared by 0 bases and J by 1 base, with 10 bases between. CDR3 DNA sequence: TGTGCCAGCAGCGTAGAAGTAGACACGAACACTGAAGCTTTCTTT. Encoded protein: CASSVEVDTNTEAFF. The full variable domain, rest sourced from reference TRBV9 and TRBJ1-1, is DSGVTQTPKHLITATGQRVTLRCSPRSGDLSVYWYQQSLDQGLQFLIQYYNGEERAKGNILERFSAQQFPDLHSELNLSSLELGDSALYFCASSVEVDTNTEAFFGQGTRLTVV.

The chain has TRBV30 and TRBJ2-3, with D possibly being TRBD2 (5 bases). CDR1 GTSNPN and CDR2 SVGIG come from the germline V gene (reference sequence). The CDR3 consists of 15 residues. V was shortened by 2 bases and J by 2 bases, with 14 bases between the two germline ends. CDR3 loop: CAWSTLSAFTDTQYF. The CDR3 nucleotides read TGTGCCTGGAGTACTCTTAGCGCCTTCACAGATACGCAGTATTTT.

This chain connects TRBV5-8 to TRBJ1-5; D gene ambiguous. The germline gives CDR1 SGHTS, CDR2 YDEGEE. There are 14 residues in the CDR3. Trimming removed 4 bases at V and 0 bases at J, with 8 bases between. The CDR3 region is CASSRTLSNQPQHF. DNA for the CDR3: TGTGCCAGCAGCAGGACTCTTAGCAATCAGCCCCAGCATTTT.

The chain joins TRBV7-9 to TRBJ1-1, with TRBD1 as a possible D gene (6 bases). CDR1 is SEHNR and CDR2 is FQNEAQ in the germline V gene (reference sequence). The CDR3 length is 16 residues. Trimming left V 1 base short and J 5 bases short, with 17 bases between. The CDR3 DNA reads as TGTGCCAGCAGCTTAGGGGTTGCCAGGGGTTTAACTGAAGCTTTCTTT. Protein sequence: CASSLGVARGLTEAFF.

The J gene is TRBJ2-2, the V gene TRBV9; the D gene is possibly TRBD2 (6 bases). The length of the CDR3 is 14 residues. Germline lookup yields CDR1 SGDLS and CDR2 YYNGEE. V shed 0 bases and J shed 8 bases, with 11 bases lying between them. The CDR3 reads CASSVARRAGELFF. In DNA form, the CDR3 reads TGTGCCAGCAGCGTAGCTCGGAGGGCAGGGGAGCTGTTTTTT.

The chain links TRBV28 to TRBJ2-4, with D perhaps TRBD2 (7 bases). Trimming removed 2 bases at V and 2 bases at J, with 13 bases between. Germline CDR1 and CDR2: MDHEN and SYDVKM. The CDR3 extends over 16 amino acids. CDR3 nucleotide sequence: TGTGCCAGCAGTTTAAGGGGGGGCTGGTCCAAAAACATTCAGTACTTC. Its translation is CASSLRGGWSKNIQYF.

V usage is TRBV30 and J usage is TRBJ2-3, with 8 nucleotides matching TRBD2. Germline V gene data show CDR1 as GTSNPN and CDR2 as SVGIG (reference sequence). The trim removed 8 bases at V and 6 bases at J, leaving 7 bases unmatched. The CDR3 loop spans 12 amino acids. The CDR3: CALGLGPDTQYF. CDR3 DNA: TGTGCCCTGGGACTAGGTCCTGATACGCAGTATTTT.

This clone was seen once. The chain uses TRBV6-5 and TRBJ2-1; D is unresolved. Germline-derived CDR1 and CDR2 are MNHEY and SVGAGI. CDR3 size: 11 residues. Trimming left V 2 bases short and J 12 bases short, with 8 bases between. This CDR3 is CASSYRQLQFF. The DNA for the CDR3 is TGTGCCAGCAGTTACCGACAATTGCAGTTCTTC.

The gene calls are TRBV10-1 and TRBJ1-3; the D gene is possibly TRBD1 (5 bases). CDR1 WNHNN and CDR2 SYGVQD come from the germline V gene (reference sequence). This CDR3 is 14 amino acids long. The V end lost 3 bases, the J end lost 5 bases, and 11 bases lay between the germline ends. The DNA for the CDR3 is TGCGCCAGCAGTGATAAGGGGTTAAGAAACACCATATATTTT. It codes for CASSDKGLRNTIYF.

The chain recombines TRBV28 with TRBJ2-7; 7 positions agree with TRBD2. CDR3 size: 13 residues. V was clipped by 5 bases and J by 5 bases; unmatched bases: 6. The germline CDR1 and CDR2 sequences are MDHEN and SYDVKM. CDR3 in DNA: TGTGCCAGCAGTACCCCAGGGAGGGACGAGCAGTACTTC. Protein product: CASSTPGRDEQYF.

The chain combines TRBV16 with TRBJ1-2, with D tentatively TRBD1 (5 bases). V was clipped by 5 bases and J by 2 bases, with 6 bases between them. The germline V gene has CDR1 KGHSY and CDR2 FQNENV. The CDR3 has 12 amino acids. In DNA, the CDR3 is TGTGCCAGCAGCAGGGGAAACTATGGCTACACCTTC. Translation gives CASSRGNYGYTF.

The J gene is TRBJ2-7, the V gene TRBV10-3; 8 nucleotides agree with TRBD1. V was pared by 0 bases and J by 5 bases, with 3 bases of the junction left unmatched. Per germline, CDR1 ENHRY and CDR2 SYGVKD. The CDR3 consists of 14 residues. CDR3 region: CAISESDRANEQYF. The CDR3 coding sequence is TGTGCCATCAGTGAGTCGGACAGGGCTAACGAGCAGTACTTC.

V gene TRBV5-6 combines with J gene TRBJ2-3; tentative D call: TRBD2 (5 bases). CDR3 length: 16 amino acids. V lost 1 base, J lost 1 base, and 13 bases lay in between. Germline CDR1 reads SGHDT; CDR2 reads YYEEEE. The CDR3 DNA is TGTGCCAGCAGCTTGATAGATCTAGCCGGCACAGATACGCAGTATTTT. It translates to CASSLIDLAGTDTQYF.

The chain recombines TRBV10-2 with TRBJ2-1; TRBD2 aligns across 9 bases. The V gene's germline CDR1 is WSHSY and CDR2 SAAADI. CDR3 length: 14 residues. V was clipped by 7 bases and J by 8 bases; unmatched bases: 9. CDR3 region: CASTPAGGRDEQFF. CDR3 nucleotides: TGCGCCAGCACCCCAGCGGGGGGTAGGGATGAGCAGTTCTTC.

V usage is TRBV6-4 and J usage is TRBJ2-1; D is possibly TRBD1 (6 bases). CDR3 length: 16 amino acids. In germline, CDR1 is MRHNA, CDR2 SNTAGT. V dropped 6 bases and J dropped 0 bases, with 15 bases sitting between them. Written as DNA, the CDR3 is TGTGCCAGCAGCTTACAGGGTACTAGCTCCTACAATGAGCAGTTCTTC. Translation: CASSLQGTSSYNEQFF.

This clone was counted between two and nine times. The chain recombines TRBV5-1 with TRBJ2-7; TRBD1 matches 9 bases. The J segment lost 6 bases and the V segment lost 1 base, leaving 8 bases of the junction unmatched. From germline, CDR1 is SGHRS and CDR2 YFSETQ. The CDR3 has 15 residues. CDR3 loop: CASSLPGTGQGEQYF. CDR3 DNA: TGCGCCAGCAGCTTGCCTGGGACAGGGCAGGGCGAGCAGTACTTC.